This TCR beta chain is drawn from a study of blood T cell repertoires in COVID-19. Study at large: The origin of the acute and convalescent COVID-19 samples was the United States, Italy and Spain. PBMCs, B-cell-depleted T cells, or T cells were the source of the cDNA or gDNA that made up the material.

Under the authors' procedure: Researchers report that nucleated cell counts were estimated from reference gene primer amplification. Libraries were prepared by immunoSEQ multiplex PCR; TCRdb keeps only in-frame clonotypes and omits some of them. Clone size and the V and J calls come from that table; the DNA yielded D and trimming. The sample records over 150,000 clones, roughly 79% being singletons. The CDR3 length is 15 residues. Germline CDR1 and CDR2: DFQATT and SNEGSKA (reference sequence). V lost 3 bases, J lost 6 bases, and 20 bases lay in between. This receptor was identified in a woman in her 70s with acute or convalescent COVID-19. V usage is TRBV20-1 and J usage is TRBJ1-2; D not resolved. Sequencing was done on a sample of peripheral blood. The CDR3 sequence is CSASQPAGFDDGYTF. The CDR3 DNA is TGCAGTGCTAGTCAACCAGCAGGATTCGACGATGGCTACACCTTC.